These 31 T cell receptor beta chains were sequenced from one sample in a study of Ad26.COV2.S vaccination and SARS-CoV-2 variants. Assay: immunoSEQ multiplex PCR; the TCRdb copy retains only in-frame clones and omits some. The profile shows around 380,000 clones, 75% to 90% of them singletons. Treatment meaning: approximately 18 received Ad26.COV2.S at low or high dose, single or two shots; roughly five received placebo; per-sample allocation not given. Vaccine and placebo recipients were sampled on day 63 after the first injection. The input for sequencing was peripheral blood, taken in a trial of Ad26.COV2.S vaccine versus placebo. The receptor source for this set is a person between 18 and 59 years old who received the Ad26.COV2.S COVID-19 vaccine or a placebo.

This chain joins TRBV19 and TRBJ2-5; a possible D gene is TRBD1 (6 bases). Deletions cut 3 bases from V and 5 bases from J, with 13 bases between. Germline assignment: CDR1 LNHDA and CDR2 SQIVND (reference sequence). This CDR3 comprises 14 residues. The CDR3 nucleotides read TGTGCCAGTAGTATCACAGGGAGTGGGGAGACCCAGTACTTC. It translates to CASSITGSGETQYF.

The chain is built from TRBV5-6 and TRBJ2-7; D is uncertain. Looked up from germline, CDR1 is SGHDT and CDR2 is YYEEEE. This CDR3 is built from 14 residues. Trimming cost V 4 bases and J 7 bases, with 18 bases left between them. The CDR3 is CASSLQVSYSEQYF. The CDR3 DNA reads TGTGCCAGCAGCCTACAAGTTTCCTATTCGGAGCAGTACTTC.

The J gene is TRBJ2-5, the V gene TRBV20-1; D not certain. Germline CDR1 and CDR2: DFQATT and SNEGSKA (reference sequence). CDR3 length: 9 amino acids. With 8 bases removed from V and 5 bases from J, the gap between germline ends came to 6 bases. CDR3 sequence: CSTNETQYF. The CDR3 DNA reads TGCAGTACGAACGAGACCCAGTACTTC.

V and J are TRBV6-5 and TRBJ1-5; D is possibly TRBD1 (5 bases). The CDR3 runs to 14 residues. In germline, CDR1 is MNHEY, CDR2 SVGAGI. The V and J ends lost 6 bases and 7 bases respectively, with 16 bases between them. The CDR3 loop is CASSHPAGTQPQHF. CDR3 in DNA: TGTGCCAGCAGCCACCCGGCAGGGACCCAGCCCCAGCATTTT.

The rearrangement links TRBV5-4 to TRBJ2-6; perhaps TRBD2 as D (5 bases). Germline CDR1 SGHNT, CDR2 YYREEE (reference sequence). The CDR3 spans 17 residues. V gave up 0 bases and J gave up 3 bases, with 13 bases separating them. CDR3 amino acids: CASSLGPGKGGANVLTF. The CDR3 coding sequence is TGTGCCAGCAGCTTGGGTCCGGGGAAAGGTGGGGCCAACGTCCTGACTTTC.

The chain combines TRBV7-9 with TRBJ2-3; D gene unclear. The germline V gene has CDR1 SEHNR and CDR2 FQNEAQ (reference sequence). The V end was cut by 7 bases, the J end by 2 bases, with 4 bases between. This CDR3 comprises 11 residues. The CDR3 nucleotides are TGTGCCAGCACCTTCACAGATACGCAGTATTTT. It codes for CASTFTDTQYF.

The rearrangement links TRBV7-9 to TRBJ2-3; D is unclear. The CDR3 has 12 amino acids. From germline, CDR1 is SEHNR and CDR2 FQNEAQ (reference sequence). V lost 5 bases and J 6 bases, leaving 9 bases between the germline ends. The CDR3 here is CASSQVGDTQYF. The CDR3 nucleotides read TGTGCCAGCAGCCAAGTGGGGGATACGCAGTATTTT.

The sample holds one count of this clone. The chain is built from TRBV6-5 and TRBJ1-4; tentatively, D is TRBD1 (5 bases). Trimming shortened V by 8 bases and J by 4 bases, and 11 bases separated the two germline ends. This CDR3 has 13 residues. Germline assignment: CDR1 MNHEY and CDR2 SVGAGI. The CDR3 DNA reads TGTGCCAGCCGCCCAGGGTTTAATGAAAAACTGTTTTTT. This translates into CASRPGFNEKLFF.

This clone was counted only a few times. The genes are TRBV30 and TRBJ1-6; D not certain. V gave up 2 bases and J gave up 8 bases, with 19 bases separating them. Per the germline V gene, CDR1 is GTSNPN and CDR2 is SVGIG (reference sequence). This CDR3 comprises 16 residues. In nucleotides, the CDR3 is TGTGCCTGGAGTATCCGGGCCGGAAAGTCCTATTCACCCCTCCACTTT. Its translation: CAWSIRAGKSYSPLHF.

This clone has just one count. In DNA form, the CDR3 reads TGTGCCAGCAGTTTTGACGGACTAGGGGCTTTGACTGAAGCTTTCTTT. Its protein product is CASSFDGLGALTEAFF. The genes are TRBV6-5 and TRBJ1-1, with D perhaps matching TRBD1 (5 bases). The length of the CDR3 is 16 residues. V was clipped by 4 bases and J by 5 bases, with 20 bases between them. Per the germline V gene, CDR1 is MNHEY and CDR2 is SVGAGI.

The rearrangement links TRBV7-6 to TRBJ2-3; possibly TRBD1 or TRBD2 for D (6 bases each). This CDR3 has 15 residues. The ends were cut back, 5 bases at V and 3 bases at J, with 15 bases in the middle. CDR1 is SGHVS and CDR2 is FNYEAQ in the germline V gene. The CDR3 DNA reads TGTGCCAGCAGCGGGGTCGGGGGCGCAACAGATACGCAGTATTTT. Protein: CASSGVGGATDTQYF.

This chain links TRBV4-3 with TRBJ2-2; tentative D call: TRBD1 (6 bases). Trimming cost V 3 bases and J 3 bases, with 20 bases left between them. Germline assignment: CDR1 LGHNA and CDR2 YSLEER. CDR3 length: 18 amino acids. The CDR3 coding sequence is TGCGCCAGCAGCCAGGACATGTGGAACAGGGCGCACACCGGGGAGCTGTTTTTT. Translation gives CASSQDMWNRAHTGELFF.

This chain joins TRBV18 and TRBJ2-1; 12 nucleotides line up with TRBD1. Germline CDR1 reads KGHSH; CDR2 reads LQKENI. The CDR3 covers 18 residues. Trimming took 0 bases from V and 5 from J; bases not matched to a gene: 8. In DNA form, the CDR3 reads TGTGCCAGCTCACCACCCGGGACAGGGGGCCCAAGAAACAATGAGCAGTTCTTC. Translation: CASSPPGTGGPRNNEQFF.

V and J are TRBV5-5 and TRBJ1-6; the D is unclear. The CDR3 runs 17 residues. Trimming took 6 bases from V and 0 from J, leaving 16 bases between them. Germline V gives CDR1 SGHKS, CDR2 YYEKEE (reference sequence). As DNA, the CDR3 is TGTGCCAGCACCACCCGGGAGAGAAGCTCCTATAATTCACCCCTCCACTTT. Translating gives CASTTRERSSYNSPLHF.

This rearrangement joins TRBV5-5 to TRBJ1-2, with 8 bases aligning to TRBD1. Trimming took 4 bases from V and 10 from J; bases not matched to a gene: 9. The CDR3 has 13 residues. From germline, CDR1 is SGHKS and CDR2 YYEKEE (reference sequence). The CDR3 nucleotides read TGTGCCAGCAGCCCTCTTCCAGGGGGCGCCTACACCTTC. Its translation is CASSPLPGGAYTF. Full variable domain (remainder filled in from reference TRBV5-5 and TRBJ1-2): DAGVTQSPTHLIKTRGQQVTLRCSPISGHKSVSWYQQVLGQGPQFIFQYYEKEERGRGNFPDRFSARQFPNYSSELNVNALLLGDSALYLCASSPLPGGAYTFGSGTRLTVV.

This clone was recorded only once. This chain links TRBV9 with TRBJ1-5; TRBD1 agrees at 9 bases. CDR1 and CDR2 (germline): SGDLS, YYNGEE. V lost 1 base, J lost 3 bases, and 2 bases stayed unmatched. This CDR3 is built from 15 residues. In nucleotides, the CDR3 is TGTGCCAGCAGCGTAACAGGGGGCTTCAATCAGCCCCAGCATTTT. It translates to CASSVTGGFNQPQHF. The full variable domain, in which reference TRBV9 and TRBJ1-5 provide the parts outside the CDR3, is DSGVTQTPKHLITATGQRVTLRCSPRSGDLSVYWYQQSLDQGLQFLIQYYNGEERAKGNILERFSAQQFPDLHSELNLSSLELGDSALYFCASSVTGGFNQPQHFGDGTRLSIL.

The V and J genes are TRBV14 and TRBJ2-5, with a weak D call TRBD2 (5 bases). Germline V gives CDR1 SGHDN, CDR2 FVKESK. There are 14 residues in the CDR3. Trimming left V 0 bases short and J 7 bases short, with 12 bases between. CDR3 coding DNA: TGTGCCAGCAGCCAAGATGCACCGAGCGGGACCCAGTACTTC. This translates into CASSQDAPSGTQYF.

The gene calls are TRBV4-1 and TRBJ1-2; 7 nucleotides align to TRBD1. CDR1 is MGHRA, CDR2 YSYEKL, per germline. The CDR3 is 14 residues long. Losses at the gene ends were 3 bases for V and 6 bases for J; bases not matched to a gene: 7. Here the CDR3 DNA reads TGCGCCAGCAGCCACATCGTCGGACAGGATGGCTACACCTTC. Its translation is CASSHIVGQDGYTF.

J is TRBJ2-1 and V is TRBV28, with D perhaps assigned TRBD1 or TRBD2 (5 bases each). The ends were cut back, 8 bases at V and 3 bases at J, with 11 bases in the middle. The CDR3 is made up of 13 amino acids. CDR1 and CDR2 (germline): MDHEN, SYDVKM. This CDR3 is CASGGPNYNEQFF. CDR3 nucleotide sequence: TGTGCCAGCGGGGGACCGAACTACAATGAGCAGTTCTTC.

The chain joins TRBV5-4 to TRBJ2-1; no clear D gene. CDR1 is SGHNT, CDR2 YYREEE, per germline (reference sequence). Trimming shortened V by 1 base and J by 0 bases, and 8 bases separated the two germline ends. The CDR3 runs to 15 residues. CDR3 region: CASSLRFLSYNEQFF. CDR3 nucleotides: TGTGCCAGCAGCTTGAGGTTTCTCTCCTACAATGAGCAGTTCTTC.

In regard to this clone: The sample carries other DNA sequences with the same CDR3. The chain uses TRBV9 and TRBJ1-1, with 10 bases matching TRBD1. The V gene end was trimmed by 2 bases and the J gene end by 3 bases; junction bases not matched to a gene: 4. Germline CDR1 is SGDLS and CDR2 is YYNGEE. The CDR3 length is 15 residues. CDR3 DNA: TGTGCCAGCAGCGTTACCGGGACAGGGGACACTGAAGCTTTCTTT. Translation gives CASSVTGTGDTEAFF.

The chain links TRBV7-9 to TRBJ2-1; 12 positions match TRBD2. Germline values: CDR1 SEHNR, CDR2 FQNEAQ (reference sequence). J lost 5 bases, V lost 1 base, and 9 bases had no gene match. This CDR3 spans 18 amino acids. The DNA of the CDR3 is TGTGCCAGCAGCTTAGTGCTAGCGGGGGGGCTCGTGCACAATGAGCAGTTCTTC. Translated: CASSLVLAGGLVHNEQFF.

This chain links TRBV29-1 with TRBJ2-1; unclear D gene. CDR3 length: 13 residues. Trimming pared 4 bases from V and 0 bases from J, leaving 7 bases between. CDR1 is SQVTM, CDR2 ANQGSEA, per germline. CDR3 nucleotide sequence: TGCAGCGTTGTCCCGAGCTCCTACAATGAGCAGTTCTTC. Its protein is CSVVPSSYNEQFF.

V usage is TRBV7-2 and J usage is TRBJ2-1, with a possible D match to TRBD2 (5 bases). The ends were cut back, 5 bases at V and 8 bases at J, with 22 bases in the middle. Germline-derived CDR1 and CDR2 are SGHTA and FQGNSA. The CDR3 has 16 residues. The CDR3, as DNA: TGTGCCAGCAGCCACCGGACCGGGTCCGGGGTCGATGAGCAGTTCTTC. The encoded protein is CASSHRTGSGVDEQFF.

The chain uses TRBV11-3 and TRBJ2-1; D could derive from TRBD1 or TRBD2 (6 bases each). Germline lookup yields CDR1 SGHNT and CDR2 YENEEA. Trimming removed 3 bases from V and 2 bases from J, with 14 bases in between. This CDR3 is 16 amino acids long. The CDR3: CASSFSQRGAYNEQFF. In DNA, the CDR3 is TGTGCCAGCAGCTTTAGCCAGAGGGGGGCCTACAATGAGCAGTTCTTC.

The V gene is TRBV19, the J gene TRBJ1-3; 10 bases line up with TRBD1. This CDR3 is built from 17 residues. Trimming cost V 5 bases and J 1 base; bases outside gene matches: 8. Germline V lookup: CDR1 LNHDA, CDR2 SQIVND (reference sequence). CDR3 protein: CASSPSRQGASGNTIYF. CDR3 coding DNA: TGTGCCAGTAGTCCGTCCCGACAGGGGGCATCTGGAAACACCATATATTTT.

The V call is TRBV6-5, the J call TRBJ1-3; TRBD1 agrees at 8 bases. The junction had 6 bases not matched to a gene; V was cut back by 6 bases and J by 2 bases. This CDR3 contains 15 residues. Looked up from germline, CDR1 is MNHEY and CDR2 is SVGAGI. The CDR3 region has the DNA TGTGCCAGCAGGGACAGGGAATCGACTGGAAACACCATATATTTT. Residues: CASRDRESTGNTIYF.

The chain combines TRBV23-1 with TRBJ2-1; D unresolved. TRBV23-1 falls under the ORF class, with uncertain function. V lost 7 bases and J 9 bases, leaving 13 bases between the germline ends. CDR3 length: 12 amino acids. DNA of the CDR3: TGCGCCAGCATACCCGTGTACCGTGAGCAGTTCTTC. Translating gives CASIPVYREQFF.

This clone was seen just once. The chain joins TRBV5-1 to TRBJ1-4; 7 positions match TRBD1. V was pared by 4 bases and J by 8 bases, with 11 bases of the junction left unmatched. This CDR3 has 15 residues. The germline V gene encodes CDR1 SGHRS and CDR2 YFSETQ. The DNA of the CDR3 is TGCGCCAGCAGCCCACAGACAGGGTTGGAGGAAAAACTGTTTTTT. It is translated as CASSPQTGLEEKLFF.

This clone was seen more than once but under ten times. J is TRBJ2-5 and V is TRBV6-1; 8 bases fit TRBD2. Germline CDR1 is MNHNS and CDR2 is SASEGT. With 0 bases clipped from V and 5 bases from J, the junction kept 11 bases outside the gene matches. The CDR3 consists of 17 residues. The CDR3 region is CASSEALASGLGETQYF. The CDR3 nucleotides are TGTGCCAGCAGTGAAGCGCTGGCTAGCGGGCTCGGTGAGACCCAGTACTTC.

This clone was found once. The chain recombines TRBV11-3 with TRBJ1-5; D call uncertain. V was trimmed by 1 base and J by 2 bases, leaving 15 bases between them. CDR1 and CDR2 (germline): SGHNT, YENEEA. The CDR3 has 17 amino acids. The CDR3 DNA follows: TGTGCCAGCAGCTTAGGGAGTTGGAGGGAGGGCAATCAGCCCCAGCATTTT. It is translated as CASSLGSWREGNQPQHF. Combining the CDR3 with reference TRBV11-3 and TRBJ1-5 gives the whole variable domain EAGVVQSPRYKIIEKKQPVAFWCNPISGHNTLYWYLQNLGQGPELLIRYENEEAVDDSQLPKDRFSAERLKGVDSTLKIQPAELGDSAVYLCASSLGSWREGNQPQHFGDGTRLSIL.